What follows are 8 T cell receptor beta chains derived from one specimen sequenced in a study of T cell changes during pregnancy in multiple sclerosis. The method was immunoSEQ multiplex PCR; TCRdb's version includes in-frame clones alone and lacks a portion of them. This table has roughly 57,000 clones, 89% appearing once. The sequencing here drew on peripheral blood, taken in the first trimester of pregnancy. Source of these receptors: a female donor with multiple sclerosis, enrolled in a pregnancy study.

The V call is TRBV5-1, the J call TRBJ2-2, with 8 positions matching TRBD2. V trimming: 4 bases; J trimming: 1 base; junction bases outside the gene matches: 9. The CDR3 contains 17 residues. The germline V gene has CDR1 SGHRS and CDR2 YFSETQ. CDR3 loop: CASSPPIAGLNTGELFF. DNA of the CDR3: TGCGCCAGCAGCCCCCCGATAGCGGGGTTGAACACCGGGGAGCTGTTTTTT.

The chain recombines TRBV5-1 with TRBJ2-1; 10 positions agree with TRBD2. V lost 7 bases to trimming and J lost 4 bases; unmatched junction nucleotides: 17. The V gene's germline CDR1 is SGHRS and CDR2 YFSETQ. The CDR3 totals 18 residues. In DNA, the CDR3 is TGCGCCAGCCGTTCCACCGGGACTAGCGACAGTGGGTACAATGAGCAGTTCTTC. Encoded protein: CASRSTGTSDSGYNEQFF.

The chain combines TRBV6-5 with TRBJ1-2; D may be TRBD1 (6 bases). CDR1 is MNHEY, CDR2 SVGAGI, per germline. CDR3 size: 14 residues. The V and J ends lost 5 bases and 7 bases respectively, with 17 bases between them. CDR3 sequence: CASSNEGHPSGYTF. CDR3 DNA: TGTGCCAGCAGTAATGAGGGACACCCGAGTGGCTACACCTTC.

This clone was picked up a small number of times. The rearrangement links TRBV25-1 to TRBJ2-7; D is perhaps TRBD2 (6 bases). Between the trimmed V and J ends, which lost 1 base and 2 bases, there was a span of 15 bases. CDR1 is MGHDK, CDR2 SYGVNS, per germline. The CDR3 contains 16 residues. As DNA, the CDR3 is TGTGCCAGCAGTGAATCTTTCGGGACTCCCCCCTACGAGCAGTACTTC. This sequence encodes CASSESFGTPPYEQYF.

This rearrangement joins TRBV19 to TRBJ1-5, with D unresolved. This CDR3 is 14 amino acids long. Germline CDR1 is LNHDA and CDR2 is SQIVND (reference sequence). Trimming took off 5 bases at V and 0 bases at J, with 8 bases between the two ends. CDR3 residues: CASSLAYSNQPQHF. The CDR3 bases are TGTGCCAGTAGTTTGGCTTATAGCAATCAGCCCCAGCATTTT.

The V and J genes are TRBV2 and TRBJ2-3, with 10 bases identical to TRBD1. This CDR3 is 15 amino acids long. Looked up from germline, CDR1 is SNHLY and CDR2 is FYNNEI. V lost 4 bases, J lost 2 bases, and 3 bases stayed unmatched. DNA of the CDR3: TGTGCCAGCAGTGGGGACAGGGGACCCACAGATACGCAGTATTTT. It translates to CASSGDRGPTDTQYF.

The genes are TRBV29-1 and TRBJ2-1; a possible D gene is TRBD2 (5 bases). V was trimmed by 3 bases and J by 4 bases, leaving 10 bases between them. The CDR3 loop spans 13 amino acids. Per the germline V gene, CDR1 is SQVTM and CDR2 is ANQGSEA. In nucleotides, the CDR3 is TGCAGCGTTGATGGGCGGGCGTACAATGAGCAGTTCTTC. Translation gives CSVDGRAYNEQFF.

The J gene is TRBJ2-5, the V gene TRBV18; no clear D gene. Germline loops: CDR1 KGHSH, CDR2 LQKENI. V was trimmed by 3 bases and J by 7 bases, leaving 9 bases between them. CDR3 length equals 12 residues. This chain's CDR3 is CASSPLAPTQYF. As DNA, the CDR3 is TGTGCCAGCTCACCTTTAGCTCCGACCCAGTACTTC. Complete variable domain (other parts from reference TRBV18 and TRBJ2-5): NAGVMQNPRHLVRRRGQEARLRCSPMKGHSHVYWYRQLPEEGLKFMVYLQKENIIDESGMPKERFSAEFPKEGPSILRIQQVVRGDSAAYFCASSPLAPTQYFGPGTRLLVL.